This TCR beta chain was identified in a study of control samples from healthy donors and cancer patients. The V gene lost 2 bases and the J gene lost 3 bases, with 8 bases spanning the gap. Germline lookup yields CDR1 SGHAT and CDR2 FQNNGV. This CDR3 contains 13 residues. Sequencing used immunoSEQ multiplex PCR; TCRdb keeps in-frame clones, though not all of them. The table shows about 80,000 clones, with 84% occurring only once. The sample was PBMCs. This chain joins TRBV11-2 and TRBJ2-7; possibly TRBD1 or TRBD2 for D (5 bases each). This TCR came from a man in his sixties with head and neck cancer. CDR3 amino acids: CASSLRGDYEQYF. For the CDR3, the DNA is TGTGCCAGCAGCTTAAGAGGGGACTACGAGCAGTACTTC.